This TCR beta chain was identified during a study of T-cell memory formation after mild COVID-19. General study points: Within pre-infection memory, some responding clones were found, suggesting cross-reactive memory joined.

TCRdb processed the 5' RACE reads anew with MiXCR; each CDR3 protein has one entry. In the table there are 110,000 or so distinct CDR3 sequences, 15% to 20% of which are singletons. On this clonotype: What it binds is unknown. At one end, the junction sequence differs from germline, possibly due to a read error.

This CDR3 spans 12 amino acids. The germline gives CDR1 MNHEY, CDR2 SVGEGT. The receptor was isolated from a man aged 18 to 29 who had mild COVID-19 (a few samples of this study predate the infection). Cell type and time point are not known. The rearrangement joins TRBV6-2 or TRBV6-3 to TRBJ2-7; unclear D gene. The sequencing sample was made of PBMCs or a T cell subset sorted from them (not recorded which). CDR3 nucleotide sequence: TGTGCCAGCAGTTACTCGACGGCTACCCCCCACTTC. The encoded protein is CASSYSTATPHF.